This TCR beta chain came from a study of high-grade serous ovarian cancer treatment subgroups. This clone came up a few times. Antigen: not known. Study-level results: Tumors within one patient showed repertoire similarity of 0.11 to 0.79.

The germline V gene encodes CDR1 SGHRS and CDR2 YFSETQ. The CDR3 sequence is 13 residues long. Trimming removed 4 bases at V and 1 base at J, with 8 bases between. The method was immunoSEQ multiplex PCR; TCRdb's version includes in-frame clones alone and lacks a portion of them. In the table there are about 36,000 clones, about 80% of which are singletons. The tumor samples were collected prior to definitive surgery or chemotherapy. The chain is built from TRBV5-1 and TRBJ1-1; D call uncertain. This receptor was identified in a human donor with high-grade serous ovarian cancer. Input material: tumor tissue. CDR3 nucleotide sequence: TGCGCCAGCAGCCCCCGGGGGAACACTGAAGCTTTCTTT. Residues: CASSPRGNTEAFF.